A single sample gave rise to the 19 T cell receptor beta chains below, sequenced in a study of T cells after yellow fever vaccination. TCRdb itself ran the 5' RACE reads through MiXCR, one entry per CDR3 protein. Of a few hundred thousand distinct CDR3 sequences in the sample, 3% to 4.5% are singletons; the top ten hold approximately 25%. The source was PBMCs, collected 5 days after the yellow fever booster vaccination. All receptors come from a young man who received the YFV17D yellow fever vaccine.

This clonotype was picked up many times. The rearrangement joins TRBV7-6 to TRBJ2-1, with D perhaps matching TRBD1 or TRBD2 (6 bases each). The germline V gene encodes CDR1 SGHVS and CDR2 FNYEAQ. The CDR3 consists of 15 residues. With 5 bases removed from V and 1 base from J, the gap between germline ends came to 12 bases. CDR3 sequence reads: CASSPGGGSYNEQFF. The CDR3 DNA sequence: TGTGCCAGCAGCCCAGGAGGGGGGTCCTACAATGAGCAGTTCTTC.

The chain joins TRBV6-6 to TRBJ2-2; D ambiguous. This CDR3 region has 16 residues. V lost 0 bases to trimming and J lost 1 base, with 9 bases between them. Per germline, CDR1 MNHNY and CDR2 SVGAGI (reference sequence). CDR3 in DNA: TGTGCCAGCAGTTACTCCGCAGAGATGAACACCGGGGAGCTGTTTTTT. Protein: CASSYSAEMNTGELFF.

DNA of the CDR3: TGTGCCAGCAGAGTACAGACTGACCTAGAGACCCAGTACTTC. Its translation: CASRVQTDLETQYF. The V and J genes are TRBV27 and TRBJ2-5; D gene ambiguous. The germline V gene encodes CDR1 MNHEY and CDR2 SMNVEV (reference sequence). Trimming shortened V by 6 bases and J by 4 bases, and 15 bases separated the two germline ends. The CDR3 consists of 14 residues.

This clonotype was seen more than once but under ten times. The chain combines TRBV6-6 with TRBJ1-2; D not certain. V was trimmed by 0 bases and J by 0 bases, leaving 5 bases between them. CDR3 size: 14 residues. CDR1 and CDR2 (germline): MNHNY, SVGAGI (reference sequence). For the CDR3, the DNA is TGTGCCAGCAGTTACTCCGGGTCTAACTATGGCTACACCTTC. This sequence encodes CASSYSGSNYGYTF.

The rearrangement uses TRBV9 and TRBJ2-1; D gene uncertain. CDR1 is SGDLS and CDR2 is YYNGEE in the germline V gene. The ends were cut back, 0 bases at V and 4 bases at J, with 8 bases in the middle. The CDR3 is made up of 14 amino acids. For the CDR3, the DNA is TGTGCCAGCAGCGTAGATCCGGTTTACAATGAGCAGTTCTTC. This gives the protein CASSVDPVYNEQFF.

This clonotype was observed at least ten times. As DNA, the CDR3 is TGCAGTGCGGCCGGGCCCGGCGGGGCTAATGAAAAACTGTTTTTT. Translated, it gives CSAAGPGGANEKLFF. The chain couples TRBV20-1 to TRBJ1-4; no definite D call. The CDR3 is 15 amino acids. Trimming stripped 6 bases from V and 3 bases from J, with 17 bases between. CDR1 is DFQATT and CDR2 is SNEGSKA in the germline V gene (reference sequence).

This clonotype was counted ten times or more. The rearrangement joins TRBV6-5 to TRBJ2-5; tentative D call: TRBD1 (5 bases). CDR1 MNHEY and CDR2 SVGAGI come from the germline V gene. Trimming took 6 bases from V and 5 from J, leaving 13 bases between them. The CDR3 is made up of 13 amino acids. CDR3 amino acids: CASSPRARETQYF. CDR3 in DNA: TGTGCCAGCAGCCCCAGGGCGCGGGAGACCCAGTACTTC.

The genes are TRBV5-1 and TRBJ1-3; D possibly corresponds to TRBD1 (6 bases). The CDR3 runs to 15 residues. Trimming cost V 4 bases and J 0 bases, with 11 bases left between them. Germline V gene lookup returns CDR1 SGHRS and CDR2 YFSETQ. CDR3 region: CASSPGAISGNTIYF. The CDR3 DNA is TGCGCCAGCAGCCCGGGGGCAATCTCTGGAAACACCATATATTTT. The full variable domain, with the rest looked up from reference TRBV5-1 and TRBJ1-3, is KAGVTQTPRYLIKTRGQQVTLSCSPISGHRSVSWYQQTPGQGLQFLFEYFSETQRNKGNFPGRFSGRQFSNSRSEMNVSTLELGDSALYLCASSPGAISGNTIYFGEGSWLTVV.

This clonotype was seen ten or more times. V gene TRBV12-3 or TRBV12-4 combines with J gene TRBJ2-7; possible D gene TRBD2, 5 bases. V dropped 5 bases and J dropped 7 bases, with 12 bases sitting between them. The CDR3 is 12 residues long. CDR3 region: CASSPRPGEQYV. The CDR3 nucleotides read TGTGCCAGCAGTCCCCGACCGGGGGAGCAGTACGTC.

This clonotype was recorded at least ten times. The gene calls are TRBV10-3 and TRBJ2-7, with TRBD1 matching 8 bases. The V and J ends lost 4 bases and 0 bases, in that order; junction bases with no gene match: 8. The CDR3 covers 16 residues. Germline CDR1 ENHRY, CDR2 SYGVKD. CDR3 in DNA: TGTGCCATCAGTGGAGACAGGGGTAGAAGCTCCTACGAGCAGTACTTC. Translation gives CAISGDRGRSSYEQYF.

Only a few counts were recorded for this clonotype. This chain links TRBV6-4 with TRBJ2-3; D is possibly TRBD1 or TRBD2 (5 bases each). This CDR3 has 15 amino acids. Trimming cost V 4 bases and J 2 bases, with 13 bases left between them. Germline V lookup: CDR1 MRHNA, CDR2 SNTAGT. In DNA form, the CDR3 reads TGTGCCAGCAGTGTCGCCGGGGCGGACACAGATACGCAGTATTTT. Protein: CASSVAGADTDTQYF.

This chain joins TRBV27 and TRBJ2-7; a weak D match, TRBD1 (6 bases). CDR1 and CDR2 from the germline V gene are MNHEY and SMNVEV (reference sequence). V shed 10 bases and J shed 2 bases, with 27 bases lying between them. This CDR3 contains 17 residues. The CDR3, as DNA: TGTGCCACAGACTGGGACACGGGACCTACCTCACCCTACGAGCAGTACTTC. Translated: CATDWDTGPTSPYEQYF.

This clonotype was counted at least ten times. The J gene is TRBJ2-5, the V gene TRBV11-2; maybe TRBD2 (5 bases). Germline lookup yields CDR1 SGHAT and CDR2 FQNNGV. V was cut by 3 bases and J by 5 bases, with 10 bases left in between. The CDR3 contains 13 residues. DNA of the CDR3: TGTGCCAGCAGCTTGAGGGCTGCCGAGACCCAGTACTTC. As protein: CASSLRAAETQYF.

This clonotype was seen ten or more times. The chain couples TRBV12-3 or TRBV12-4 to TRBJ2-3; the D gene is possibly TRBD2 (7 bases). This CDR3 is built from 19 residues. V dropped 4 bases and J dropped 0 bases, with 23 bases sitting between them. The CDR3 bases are TGTGCCAGCAGTTCACTCTTTCGGAGGGGGGGTTCTAGCACAGATACGCAGTATTTT. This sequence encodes CASSSLFRRGGSSTDTQYF.

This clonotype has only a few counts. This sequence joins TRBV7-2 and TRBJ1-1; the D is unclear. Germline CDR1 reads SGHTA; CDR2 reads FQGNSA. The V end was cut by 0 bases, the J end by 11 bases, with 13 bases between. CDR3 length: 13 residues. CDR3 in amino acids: CASSLAKGSPAFF. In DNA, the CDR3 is TGTGCCAGCAGCTTAGCCAAGGGATCCCCGGCTTTCTTT.

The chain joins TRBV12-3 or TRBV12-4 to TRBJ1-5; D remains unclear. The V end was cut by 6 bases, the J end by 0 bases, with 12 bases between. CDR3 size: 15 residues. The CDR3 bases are TGTGCCAGCAGCCCAGCAGCTTATAGCAATCAGCCCCAGCATTTT. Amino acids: CASSPAAYSNQPQHF.

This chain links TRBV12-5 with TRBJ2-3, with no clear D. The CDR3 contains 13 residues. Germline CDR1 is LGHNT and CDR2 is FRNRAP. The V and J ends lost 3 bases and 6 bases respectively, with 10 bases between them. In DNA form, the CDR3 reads TGTGCTAGTGGTTTAGAAACATGGGATACGCAGTATTTT. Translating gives CASGLETWDTQYF.

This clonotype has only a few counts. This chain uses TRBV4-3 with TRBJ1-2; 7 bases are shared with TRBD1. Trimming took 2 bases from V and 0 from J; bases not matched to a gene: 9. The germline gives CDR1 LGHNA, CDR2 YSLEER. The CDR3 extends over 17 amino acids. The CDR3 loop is CASSQLSWDSANYGYTF. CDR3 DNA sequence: TGCGCCAGCAGCCAACTGTCCTGGGACAGCGCTAACTATGGCTACACCTTC.

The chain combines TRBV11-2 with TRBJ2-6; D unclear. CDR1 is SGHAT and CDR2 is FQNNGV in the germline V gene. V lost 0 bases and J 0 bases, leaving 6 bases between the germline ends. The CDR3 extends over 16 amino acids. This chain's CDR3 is CASSLDLNSGANVLTF. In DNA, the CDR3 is TGTGCCAGCAGCTTAGATCTTAACTCTGGGGCCAACGTCCTGACTTTC.